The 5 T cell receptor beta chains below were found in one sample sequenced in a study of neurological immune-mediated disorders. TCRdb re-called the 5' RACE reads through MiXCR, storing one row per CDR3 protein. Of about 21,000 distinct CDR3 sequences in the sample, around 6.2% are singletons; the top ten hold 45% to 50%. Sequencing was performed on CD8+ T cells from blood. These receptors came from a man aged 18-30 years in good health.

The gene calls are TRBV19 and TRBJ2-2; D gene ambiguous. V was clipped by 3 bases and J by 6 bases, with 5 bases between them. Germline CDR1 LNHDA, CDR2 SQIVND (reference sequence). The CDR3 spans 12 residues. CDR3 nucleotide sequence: TGTGCCAGTAGTATCTTCCCCGGGGAGCTGTTTTTT. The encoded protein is CASSIFPGELFF.

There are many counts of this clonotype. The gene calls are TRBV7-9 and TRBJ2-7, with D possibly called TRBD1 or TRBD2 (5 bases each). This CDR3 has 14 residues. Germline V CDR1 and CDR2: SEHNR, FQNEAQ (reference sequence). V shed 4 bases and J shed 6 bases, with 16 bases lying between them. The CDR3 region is CASSSPGASGEQYF. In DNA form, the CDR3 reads TGTGCCAGCAGCTCCCCCGGGGCGTCGGGCGAGCAGTACTTC.

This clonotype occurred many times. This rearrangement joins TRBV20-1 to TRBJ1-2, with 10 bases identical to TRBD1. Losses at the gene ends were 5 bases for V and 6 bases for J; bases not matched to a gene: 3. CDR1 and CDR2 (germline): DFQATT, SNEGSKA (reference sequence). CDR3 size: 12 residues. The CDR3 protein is CSARTGGNGYTF. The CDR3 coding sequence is TGCAGTGCTCGGACAGGGGGTAATGGCTACACCTTC.

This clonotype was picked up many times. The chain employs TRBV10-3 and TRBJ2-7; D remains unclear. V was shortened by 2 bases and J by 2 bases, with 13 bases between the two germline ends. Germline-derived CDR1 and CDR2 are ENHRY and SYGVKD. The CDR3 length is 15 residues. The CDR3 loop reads CAISEPKDGPYEQYF. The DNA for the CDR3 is TGTGCCATCAGTGAGCCAAAAGACGGACCCTACGAGCAGTACTTC.

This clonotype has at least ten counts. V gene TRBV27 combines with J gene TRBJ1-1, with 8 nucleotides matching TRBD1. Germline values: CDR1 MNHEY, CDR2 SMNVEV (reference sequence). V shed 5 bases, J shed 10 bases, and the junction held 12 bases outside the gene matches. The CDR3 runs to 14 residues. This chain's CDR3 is CASSQLPGTGAAFF. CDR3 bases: TGTGCCAGCAGTCAATTACCCGGGACAGGTGCAGCTTTCTTT.